This entry is about one TCR beta chain. V was pared by 0 bases and J by 5 bases, with 3 bases of the junction left unmatched. The CDR3 runs to 15 residues. Germline V gives CDR1 MGHRA, CDR2 YSYEKL. The data originate from a study of cytomegalovirus exposure and HLA in healthy donors. 13 Jbeta primers and 60 Vbeta primers were used for the PCR. The table came from immunoSEQ multiplex PCR; TCRdb's copy has only in-frame clones and leaves some out. In total, the table holds 45,000 to 55,000 clones. Specimen: PBMCs. The chain carries TRBV4-1 and TRBJ2-7; TRBD2 agrees at 11 bases. This TCR came from a middle-aged man in good health and CMV-seropositive. CDR3 DNA sequence: TGCGCCAGCAGCCAAGATAGCGGGAGGGCCGACGAGCAGTACTTC. Protein sequence: CASSQDSGRADEQYF.